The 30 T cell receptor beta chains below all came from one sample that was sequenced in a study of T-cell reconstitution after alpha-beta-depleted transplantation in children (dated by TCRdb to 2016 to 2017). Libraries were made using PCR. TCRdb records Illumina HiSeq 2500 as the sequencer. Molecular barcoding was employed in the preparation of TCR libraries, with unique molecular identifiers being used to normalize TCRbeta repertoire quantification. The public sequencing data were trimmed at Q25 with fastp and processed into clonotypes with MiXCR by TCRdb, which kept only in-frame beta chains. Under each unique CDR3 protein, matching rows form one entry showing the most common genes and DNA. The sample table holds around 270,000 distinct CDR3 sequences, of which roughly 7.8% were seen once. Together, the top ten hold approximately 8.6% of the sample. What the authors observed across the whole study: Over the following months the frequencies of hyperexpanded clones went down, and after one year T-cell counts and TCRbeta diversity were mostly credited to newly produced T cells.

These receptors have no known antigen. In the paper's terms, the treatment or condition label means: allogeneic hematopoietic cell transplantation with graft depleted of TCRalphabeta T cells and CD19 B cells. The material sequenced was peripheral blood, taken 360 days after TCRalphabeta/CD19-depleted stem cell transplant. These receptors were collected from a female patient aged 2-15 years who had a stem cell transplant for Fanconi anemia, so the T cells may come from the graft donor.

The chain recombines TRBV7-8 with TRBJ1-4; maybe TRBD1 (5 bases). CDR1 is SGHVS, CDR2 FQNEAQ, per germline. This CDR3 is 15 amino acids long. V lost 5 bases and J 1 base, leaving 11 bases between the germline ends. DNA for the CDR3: TGTGCCAGCAGCCCCCACAGGATAACTAATGAAAAACTGTTTTTT. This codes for CASSPHRITNEKLFF.

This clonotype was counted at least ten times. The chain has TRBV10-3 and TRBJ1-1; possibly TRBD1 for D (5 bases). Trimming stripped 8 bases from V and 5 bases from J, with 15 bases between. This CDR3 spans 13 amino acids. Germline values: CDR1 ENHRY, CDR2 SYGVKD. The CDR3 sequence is CAIRDGGYTEAFF. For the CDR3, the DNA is TGTGCCATCCGGGACGGAGGATATACTGAAGCTTTCTTT.

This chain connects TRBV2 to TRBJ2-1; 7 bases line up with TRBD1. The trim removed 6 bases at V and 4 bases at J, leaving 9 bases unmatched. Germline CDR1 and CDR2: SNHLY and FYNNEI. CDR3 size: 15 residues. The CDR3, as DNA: TGTGCCAGCAGCTTGACAGGGCATACGTACAATGAGCAGTTCTTC. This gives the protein CASSLTGHTYNEQFF.

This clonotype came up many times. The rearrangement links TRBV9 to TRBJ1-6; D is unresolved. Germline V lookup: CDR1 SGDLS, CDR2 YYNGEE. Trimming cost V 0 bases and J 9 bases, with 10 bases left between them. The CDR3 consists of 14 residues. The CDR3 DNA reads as TGTGCCAGCAGCGTAGACTCCCGGAGTTCACCCCTCCACTTT. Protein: CASSVDSRSSPLHF.

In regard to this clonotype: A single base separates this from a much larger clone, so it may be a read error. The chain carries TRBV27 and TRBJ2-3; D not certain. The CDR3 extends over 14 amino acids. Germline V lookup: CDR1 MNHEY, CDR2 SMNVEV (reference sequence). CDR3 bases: TGTGTCAGCACCCAGCGTCGGGGCACAGATACGCAGTATTTT. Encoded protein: CVSTQRRGTDTQYF.

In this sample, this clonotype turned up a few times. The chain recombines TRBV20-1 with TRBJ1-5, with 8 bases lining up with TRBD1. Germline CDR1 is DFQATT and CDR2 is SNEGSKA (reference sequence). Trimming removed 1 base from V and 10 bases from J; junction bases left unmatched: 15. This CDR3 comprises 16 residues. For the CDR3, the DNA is TGCAGTGCTAGAGCCACTACCCCGGGACAGGAAGGACCCCAGCATTTT. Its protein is CSARATTPGQEGPQHF.

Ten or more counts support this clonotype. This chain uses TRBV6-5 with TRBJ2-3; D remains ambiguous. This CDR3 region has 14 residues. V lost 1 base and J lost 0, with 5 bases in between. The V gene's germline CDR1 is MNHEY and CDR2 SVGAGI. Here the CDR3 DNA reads TGTGCCAGCAGTTACTACCGAAGCACAGATACGCAGTATTTT. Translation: CASSYYRSTDTQYF.

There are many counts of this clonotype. CDR3 bases: TGCAGTGCTAGTGAGAACGGAGCTTTCTTT. Translation: CSASENGAFF. The chain combines TRBV20-1 with TRBJ1-1; the D is unclear. Trimming left V 3 bases short and J 10 bases short, with 9 bases between. Germline V lookup: CDR1 DFQATT, CDR2 SNEGSKA (reference sequence). The CDR3 runs to 10 residues.

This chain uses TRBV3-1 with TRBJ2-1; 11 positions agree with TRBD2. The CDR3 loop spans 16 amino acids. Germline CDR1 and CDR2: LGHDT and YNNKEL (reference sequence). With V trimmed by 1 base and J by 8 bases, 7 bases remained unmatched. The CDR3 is CASSQGLAGRGDEQFF. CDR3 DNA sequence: TGTGCCAGCAGCCAAGGACTAGCGGGGAGGGGCGATGAGCAGTTCTTC.

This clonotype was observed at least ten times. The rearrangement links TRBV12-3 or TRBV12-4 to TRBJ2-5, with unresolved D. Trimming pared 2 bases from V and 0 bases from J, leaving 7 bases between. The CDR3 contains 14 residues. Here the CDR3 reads CASSLFADQETQYF. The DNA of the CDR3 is TGTGCCAGCAGTTTATTCGCGGACCAAGAGACCCAGTACTTC.

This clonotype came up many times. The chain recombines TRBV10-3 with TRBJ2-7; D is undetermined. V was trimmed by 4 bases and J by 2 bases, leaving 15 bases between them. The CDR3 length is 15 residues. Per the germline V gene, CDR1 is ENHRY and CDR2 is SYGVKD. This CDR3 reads CAISAASLLPYEQYF. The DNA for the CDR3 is TGTGCCATCAGTGCTGCTAGTCTTCTTCCCTACGAGCAGTACTTC.

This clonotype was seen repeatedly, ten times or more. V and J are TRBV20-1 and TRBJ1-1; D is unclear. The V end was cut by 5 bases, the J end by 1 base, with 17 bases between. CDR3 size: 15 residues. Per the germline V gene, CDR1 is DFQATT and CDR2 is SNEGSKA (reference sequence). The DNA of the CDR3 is TGCAGTGCTCTAAACAGTCCTGGCGGGAACACTGAAGCTTTCTTT. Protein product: CSALNSPGGNTEAFF.

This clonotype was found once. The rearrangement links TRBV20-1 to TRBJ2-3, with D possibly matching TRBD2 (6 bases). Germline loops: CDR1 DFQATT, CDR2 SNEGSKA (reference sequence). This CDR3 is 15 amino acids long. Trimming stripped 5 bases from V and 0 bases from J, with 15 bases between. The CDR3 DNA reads TGCAGTGCTTCCCGTAGCGGCCTGAGCACAGATACGCAGTATTTT. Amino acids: CSASRSGLSTDTQYF.

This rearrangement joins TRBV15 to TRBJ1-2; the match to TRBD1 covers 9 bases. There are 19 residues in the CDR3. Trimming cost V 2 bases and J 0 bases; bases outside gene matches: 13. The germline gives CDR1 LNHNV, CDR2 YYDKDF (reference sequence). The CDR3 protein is CATSRTLRDRAVANYGYTF. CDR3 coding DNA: TGTGCCACCAGCAGAACGCTCAGGGACAGGGCCGTGGCTAACTATGGCTACACCTTC.

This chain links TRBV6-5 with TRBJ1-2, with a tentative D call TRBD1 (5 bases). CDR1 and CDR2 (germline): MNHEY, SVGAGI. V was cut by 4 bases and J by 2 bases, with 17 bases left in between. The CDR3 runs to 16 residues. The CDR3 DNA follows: TGTGCCAGCAGTTCCAATCGTGGGACGCTAAACTATGGCTACACCTTC. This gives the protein CASSSNRGTLNYGYTF.

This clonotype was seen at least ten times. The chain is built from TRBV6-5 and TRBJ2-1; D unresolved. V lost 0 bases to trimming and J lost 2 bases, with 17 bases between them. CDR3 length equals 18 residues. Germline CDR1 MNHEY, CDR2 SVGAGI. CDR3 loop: CASSYSKRIHETYNEQFF. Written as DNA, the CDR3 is TGTGCCAGCAGTTACTCTAAACGGATTCACGAAACCTACAATGAGCAGTTCTTC.

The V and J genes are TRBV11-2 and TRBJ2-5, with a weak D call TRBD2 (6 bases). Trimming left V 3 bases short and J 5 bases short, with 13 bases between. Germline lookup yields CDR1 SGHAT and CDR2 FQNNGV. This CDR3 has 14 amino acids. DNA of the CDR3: TGTGCCAGCAGCTTTGGGGGAGGACATGAGACCCAGTACTTC. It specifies CASSFGGGHETQYF.

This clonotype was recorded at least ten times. This CDR3 reads CASGGLVEDTQYF. The CDR3 DNA follows: TGTGCCAGCGGAGGGCTCGTTGAGGATACGCAGTATTTT. This chain uses TRBV5-5 with TRBJ2-3; D is possibly TRBD2 (6 bases). The V and J ends lost 7 bases and 6 bases respectively, with 15 bases between them. The CDR3 sequence is 13 residues long. The germline V gene encodes CDR1 SGHKS and CDR2 YYEKEE (reference sequence).

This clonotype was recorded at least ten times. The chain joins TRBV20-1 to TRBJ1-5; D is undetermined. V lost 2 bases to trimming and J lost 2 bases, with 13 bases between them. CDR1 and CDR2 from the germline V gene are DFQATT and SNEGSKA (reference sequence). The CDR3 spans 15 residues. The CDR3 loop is CSARLGMWGNQPQHF. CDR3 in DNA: TGCAGTGCTAGATTGGGAATGTGGGGCAATCAGCCCCAGCATTTT.

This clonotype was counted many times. The CDR3 protein is CASSLLSGSSYEQYV. CDR3 nucleotide sequence: TGCGCCAGCAGCTTGCTGTCCGGTAGCTCCTACGAGCAGTACGTC. The V gene is TRBV5-1, the J gene TRBJ2-7; D not resolved. The CDR3 totals 15 residues. Trimming left V 1 base short and J 0 bases short, with 11 bases between. CDR1 SGHRS and CDR2 YFSETQ come from the germline V gene.

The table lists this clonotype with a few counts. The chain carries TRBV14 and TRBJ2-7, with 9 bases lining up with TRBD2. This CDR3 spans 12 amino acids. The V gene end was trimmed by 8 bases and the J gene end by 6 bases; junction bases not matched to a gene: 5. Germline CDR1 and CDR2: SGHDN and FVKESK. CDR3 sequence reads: CASGRTSAEQYF. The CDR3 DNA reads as TGTGCCAGCGGACGGACTAGCGCCGAGCAGTACTTC. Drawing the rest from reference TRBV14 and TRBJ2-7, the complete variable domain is EAGVTQFPSHSVIEKGQTVTLRCDPISGHDNLYWYRRVMGKEIKFLLHFVKESKQDESGMPNNRFLAERTGGTYSTLKVQPAELEDSGVYFCASGRTSAEQYFGPGTRLTVT.

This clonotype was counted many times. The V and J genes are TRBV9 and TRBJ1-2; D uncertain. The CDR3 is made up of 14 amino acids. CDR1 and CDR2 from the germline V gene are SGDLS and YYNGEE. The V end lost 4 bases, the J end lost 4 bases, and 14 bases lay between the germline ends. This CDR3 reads CASSFRRTLYGYTF. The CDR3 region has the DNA TGTGCCAGCAGCTTCCGACGGACCCTCTATGGCTACACCTTC.

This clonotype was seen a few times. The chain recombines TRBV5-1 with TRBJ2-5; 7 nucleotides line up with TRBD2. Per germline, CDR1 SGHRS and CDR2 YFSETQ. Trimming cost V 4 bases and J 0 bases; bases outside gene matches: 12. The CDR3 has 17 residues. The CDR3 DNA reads TGCGCCAGCAGCCCCGGGACGGCGGGGGATTACCAAGAGACCCAGTACTTC. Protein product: CASSPGTAGDYQETQYF.

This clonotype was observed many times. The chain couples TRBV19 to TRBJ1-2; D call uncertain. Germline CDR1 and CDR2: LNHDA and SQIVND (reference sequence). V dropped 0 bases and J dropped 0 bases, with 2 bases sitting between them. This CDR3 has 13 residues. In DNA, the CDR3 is TGTGCCAGTAGTATAGATACTAACTATGGCTACACCTTC. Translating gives CASSIDTNYGYTF.

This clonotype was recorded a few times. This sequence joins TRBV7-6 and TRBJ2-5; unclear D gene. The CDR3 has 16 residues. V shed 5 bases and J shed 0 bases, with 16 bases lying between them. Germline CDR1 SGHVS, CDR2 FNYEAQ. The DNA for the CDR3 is TGTGCCAGCAGCCCACCCTCGGACGGATACCAAGAGACCCAGTACTTC. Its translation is CASSPPSDGYQETQYF.

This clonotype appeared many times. CDR3 sequence reads: CASRPSGRATEQYF. The DNA of the CDR3 is TGTGCCAGCAGGCCTAGCGGGAGGGCAACCGAGCAGTACTTC. The chain uses TRBV3-1 and TRBJ2-7; 12 positions match TRBD2. The CDR3 covers 14 residues. With 6 bases clipped from V and 6 bases from J, the junction kept 6 bases outside the gene matches. Germline assignment: CDR1 LGHDT and CDR2 YNNKEL (reference sequence).

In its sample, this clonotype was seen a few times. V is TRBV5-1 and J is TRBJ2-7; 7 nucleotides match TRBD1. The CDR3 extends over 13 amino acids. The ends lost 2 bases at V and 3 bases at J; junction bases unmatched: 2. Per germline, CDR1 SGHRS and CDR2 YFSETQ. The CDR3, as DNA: TGCGCCAGCAGCTTCCGGGACAGCTACGAGCAGTACTTC. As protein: CASSFRDSYEQYF.

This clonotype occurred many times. CDR3 loop: CASSYSRVGSTEAFF. The CDR3, as DNA: TGTGCCAGCAGTTACTCGCGGGTTGGGAGCACTGAAGCTTTCTTT. The chain has TRBV6-5 and TRBJ1-1; D remains unclear. V was clipped by 0 bases and J by 4 bases, with 12 bases between them. From germline, CDR1 is MNHEY and CDR2 SVGAGI. This CDR3 has 15 residues.

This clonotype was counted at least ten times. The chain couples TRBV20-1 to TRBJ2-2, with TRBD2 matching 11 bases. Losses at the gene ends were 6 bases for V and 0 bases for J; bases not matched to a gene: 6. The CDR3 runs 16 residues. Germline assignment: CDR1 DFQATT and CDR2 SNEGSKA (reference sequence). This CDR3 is CSASAGLAANTGELFF. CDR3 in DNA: TGCAGTGCATCAGCGGGACTAGCGGCGAACACCGGGGAGCTGTTTTTT.

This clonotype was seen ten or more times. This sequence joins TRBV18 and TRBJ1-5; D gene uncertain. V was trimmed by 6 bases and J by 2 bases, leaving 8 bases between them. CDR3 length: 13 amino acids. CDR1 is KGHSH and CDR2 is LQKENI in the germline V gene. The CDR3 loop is CASSPPGNQPQHF. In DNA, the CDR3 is TGTGCCAGCTCCCCGCCGGGCAATCAGCCCCAGCATTTT.